Included here is one TCR beta chain sequence, with context. As yet, its antigen is unknown. Germline V gene lookup returns CDR1 MNHNS and CDR2 SASEGT. Trimming cost V 6 bases and J 2 bases; bases outside gene matches: 9. The CDR3 spans 15 residues. The entry originates in a study of siplizumab effects on memory and regulatory T cells. Study results and limitations: Naive T cells were seemingly more diverse than memory cells, and major contributions to the alloresponse seemed to be made by them. Left unconfirmed was the suppressive function of proliferating Tregs from siplizumab cultures.

The method was immunoSEQ multiplex PCR; TCRdb's version includes in-frame clones alone and lacks a portion of them. This sample has some 100,000 clones, with just over 90% found just once. Sequencing was carried out using Tregs sorted from blood. This TCR derives from a human donor in good health. The chain carries TRBV6-1 and TRBJ2-7, with TRBD1 identical over 8 bases. CDR3 DNA: TGTGCCAGCAGATCCTATACAGGGGGGACCTACGAGCAGTACTTC. It encodes CASRSYTGGTYEQYF.